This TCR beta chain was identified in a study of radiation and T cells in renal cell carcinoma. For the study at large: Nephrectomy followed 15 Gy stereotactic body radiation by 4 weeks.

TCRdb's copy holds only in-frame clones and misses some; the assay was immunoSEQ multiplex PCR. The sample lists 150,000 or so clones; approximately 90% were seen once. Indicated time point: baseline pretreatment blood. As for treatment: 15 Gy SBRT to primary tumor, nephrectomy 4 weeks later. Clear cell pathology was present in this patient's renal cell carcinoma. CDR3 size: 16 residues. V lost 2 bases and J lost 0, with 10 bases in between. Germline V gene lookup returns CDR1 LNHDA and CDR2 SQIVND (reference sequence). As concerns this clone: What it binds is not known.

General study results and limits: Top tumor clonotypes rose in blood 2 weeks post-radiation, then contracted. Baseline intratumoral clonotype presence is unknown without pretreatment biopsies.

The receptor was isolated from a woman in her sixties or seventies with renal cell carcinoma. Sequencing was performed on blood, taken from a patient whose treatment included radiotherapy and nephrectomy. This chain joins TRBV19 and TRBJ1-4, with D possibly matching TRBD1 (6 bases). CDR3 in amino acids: CASSIQGLATNEKLFF. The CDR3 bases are TGTGCCAGTAGTATACAGGGGCTTGCAACTAATGAAAAACTGTTTTTT.